The 18 T cell receptor beta chains listed next were all sequenced from one sample in a study of blood T cells in healthy people across ages. Combining a sample-barcoded 5' primer with a J-beta primer mix, a second PCR ran for about 7 to 11 cycles. A single record per CDR3 protein comes from TCRdb applying MiXCR to the 5' RACE reads. The sample consists of roughly 500,000 distinct CDR3 sequences, around 24% of them appearing once. These records were also assigned to another study, of T cells of mothers and their children.

The sequencing sample was made of blood. Source of these receptors: a boy aged 5-17 years in good health.

This clonotype was seen a handful of times. This chain connects TRBV7-9 to TRBJ2-3, with TRBD1 identical over 8 bases. The CDR3 extends over 16 amino acids. Germline CDR1 is SEHNR and CDR2 is FQNEAQ (reference sequence). V was pared by 5 bases and J by 0 bases, with 7 bases of the junction left unmatched. Here the CDR3 reads CASSPDRGTSTDTQYF. CDR3 nucleotides: TGTGCCAGCAGCCCAGACAGGGGTACTAGCACAGATACGCAGTATTTT.

A few counts support this clonotype. J is TRBJ1-4 and V is TRBV5-1, with D perhaps matching TRBD1 (6 bases). Germline assignment: CDR1 SGHRS and CDR2 YFSETQ. V lost 4 bases to trimming and J lost 0 bases, with 13 bases between them. The CDR3 totals 16 residues. DNA for the CDR3: TGCGCCAGCAGCCCAGGGGATAGGGCAACTAATGAAAAACTGTTTTTT. Its translation is CASSPGDRATNEKLFF.

This clonotype has ten or more counts. The chain is built from TRBV29-1 and TRBJ2-3; TRBD2 agrees at 11 bases. V gave up 7 bases and J gave up 3 bases; unmatched junction bases: 12. CDR3 length: 16 residues. Germline values: CDR1 SQVTM, CDR2 ANQGSEA. CDR3 sequence reads: CSGSGRDKLQTDTQYF. The CDR3 DNA follows: TGCAGCGGTAGCGGGAGGGACAAACTTCAAACAGATACGCAGTATTTT.

This chain joins TRBV28 and TRBJ2-1, with D possibly being TRBD2 (6 bases). The J call is in doubt because the DNA end fits TRBJ2-7 better. The CDR3 covers 12 residues. Germline V gene sequence: CDR1 MDHEN, CDR2 SYDVKM. The CDR3 region has the DNA TGTGCCAGCAGCTCCCGAAGGGGAGGGCAGTACTTC. Its translation: CASSSRRGGQYF.

Points on this clonotype: A single base separates this from a much larger clone, so it may be a read error. The V call is TRBV7-9, the J call TRBJ1-4; 7 nucleotides agree with TRBD1. This CDR3 has 13 amino acids. Germline CDR1 and CDR2: SEHNR and FQNEAQ (reference sequence). Unmatched junction bases numbered 3, after V lost 5 bases and J lost 6 bases. CDR3 residues: CASSAGTDEKLFF. CDR3 nucleotide sequence: TGTGCCAGCAGCGCCGGGACAGATGAAAAACTGTTTTTT.

The chain joins TRBV4-3 to TRBJ2-1, with D perhaps assigned TRBD1 or TRBD2 (5 bases each). This CDR3 comprises 15 residues. The V gene's germline CDR1 is LGHNA and CDR2 YSLEER. Trimming shortened V by 1 base and J by 6 bases, and 13 bases separated the two germline ends. CDR3 sequence: CASSQVPGTFNEQFF. CDR3 coding DNA: TGCGCCAGCAGCCAAGTGCCAGGGACCTTCAATGAGCAGTTCTTC.

The chain joins TRBV3-1 to TRBJ2-4; D is ambiguous. The germline V gene encodes CDR1 LGHDT and CDR2 YNNKEL (reference sequence). This CDR3 contains 13 residues. With 2 bases removed from V and 2 bases from J, the gap between germline ends came to 4 bases. The CDR3 DNA follows: TGTGCCAGCAGCCAATATTCCAAAAACATTCAGTACTTC. Amino acids: CASSQYSKNIQYF.

In its sample, this clonotype was seen a few times. The V call is TRBV4-3, the J call TRBJ2-1; 13 nucleotides align to TRBD2. The CDR3 consists of 19 residues. V shed 2 bases, J shed 0 bases, and the junction held 7 bases outside the gene matches. From germline, CDR1 is LGHNA and CDR2 YSLEER. CDR3 coding DNA: TGCGCCAGCAGCCAACCTCGGGGGACTAGCGGGGTCTCCTACAATGAGCAGTTCTTC. Amino acids: CASSQPRGTSGVSYNEQFF.

The chain couples TRBV7-6 to TRBJ2-5; 7 bases are a match to TRBD1. Germline assignment: CDR1 SGHVS and CDR2 FNYEAQ. The CDR3 loop spans 14 amino acids. Trimming removed 3 bases from V and 1 base from J; junction bases left unmatched: 2. In DNA form, the CDR3 reads TGTGCCAGCAGCTTCCGGGACAGCCAAGAGACCCAGTACTTC. Encoded protein: CASSFRDSQETQYF.

Only a few counts were recorded for this clonotype. The chain is built from TRBV5-6 and TRBJ1-3; tentative D call: TRBD1 (5 bases). The germline gives CDR1 SGHDT, CDR2 YYEEEE. V lost 5 bases to trimming and J lost 0 bases, with 12 bases between them. The CDR3 length is 15 residues. The CDR3 sequence is CASSLGHFSGNTIYF. The CDR3 DNA reads as TGTGCCAGCAGTCTTGGACATTTCTCTGGAAACACCATATATTTT.

This clonotype has a count of ten or more. The chain recombines TRBV7-9 with TRBJ2-5; D might be TRBD1 or TRBD2, each matching 5 bases. V was clipped by 5 bases and J by 4 bases, with 8 bases between them. This CDR3 is built from 12 residues. In germline, CDR1 is SEHNR, CDR2 FQNEAQ (reference sequence). CDR3 bases: TGTGCCAGCAGCCGAGGGGCAGAGACCCAGTACTTC. Protein: CASSRGAETQYF.

The chain recombines TRBV7-9 with TRBJ1-2; D perhaps matches TRBD1 (6 bases). The CDR3 length is 13 residues. V lost 0 bases, J lost 8 bases, and 10 bases lay in between. Germline V CDR1 and CDR2: SEHNR, FQNEAQ (reference sequence). This CDR3 reads CASSLAHREGYTF. The CDR3 DNA is TGTGCCAGCAGCTTAGCGCACAGGGAGGGCTACACCTTC. The full variable domain, its missing parts supplied by reference TRBV7-9 and TRBJ1-2, is DTGVSQNPRHKITKRGQNVTFRCDPISEHNRLYWYRQTLGQGPEFLTYFQNEAQLEKSRLLSDRFSAERPKGSFSTLEIQRTEQGDSAMYLCASSLAHREGYTFGSGTRLTVV.

The rearrangement links TRBV7-9 to TRBJ2-4, with D possibly matching TRBD2 (6 bases). V lost 9 bases and J 3 bases, leaving 18 bases between the germline ends. This CDR3 spans 15 amino acids. Germline V lookup: CDR1 SEHNR, CDR2 FQNEAQ (reference sequence). CDR3 bases: TGTGCCAGTACCGGCGGGGAGGAGGGCAAAAACATTCAGTACTTC. Translation gives CASTGGEEGKNIQYF.

This chain connects TRBV27 to TRBJ2-5; D is possibly TRBD2 (5 bases). The J call could be wrong; TRBJ2-7 is a better fit for the DNA end. There are 15 residues in the CDR3. In germline, CDR1 is MNHEY, CDR2 SMNVEV (reference sequence). CDR3 residues: CASSLVGVYENEQYF. Here the CDR3 DNA reads TGTGCCAGCAGTTTAGTGGGAGTGTATGAAAACGAGCAGTACTTC.

This clonotype was found a few times. Mismatch with germline at one junction end may stem from a read error. V and J are TRBV7-2 and TRBJ2-3, with TRBD2 matching over 8 bases. CDR3 length: 15 residues. CDR1 SGHTA and CDR2 FQGNSA come from the germline V gene. The CDR3 DNA follows: TGCGCCAGCAGGCCCGGGGGGGCCTGGAGAGATACGCAGTATTTT. It yields the protein CASRPGGAWRDTQYF. Looking up the rest from reference TRBV7-2 and TRBJ2-3 gives the full variable domain: GAGVSQSPSNKVTEKGKDVELRCDPISGHTALYWYRQSLGQGLEFLIYFQGNSAPDKSGLPSDRFSAERTGGSVSTLTIQRTQQEDSAVYLCASRPGGAWRDTQYFGPGTRLTVL.

The chain combines TRBV28 with TRBJ2-1; TRBD1 might be the D (6 bases). With 6 bases removed from V and 5 bases from J, the gap between germline ends came to 8 bases. The germline CDR1 and CDR2 sequences are MDHEN and SYDVKM. CDR3 length equals 12 residues. Written as DNA, the CDR3 is TGTGCCAGCAGGCGACAGGACAATGAGCAGTTCTTC. It is translated as CASRRQDNEQFF.

There are many counts of this clonotype. The chain recombines TRBV5-1 with TRBJ2-3; D gene uncertain. Per germline, CDR1 SGHRS and CDR2 YFSETQ. Trimming pared 4 bases from V and 5 bases from J, leaving 17 bases between. The CDR3 spans 15 residues. CDR3 nucleotides: TGCGCCAGCAGCGATCCTAGTGAACCTGGAGATACGCAGTATTTT. Encoded protein: CASSDPSEPGDTQYF.

This clonotype was picked up a small number of times. The chain has TRBV7-8 and TRBJ2-5, with 7 bases identical to TRBD2. The end of the DNA is better explained by TRBJ2-1, so the J call may be wrong. The germline gives CDR1 SGHVS, CDR2 FQNEAQ. The CDR3 contains 16 residues. The CDR3 DNA follows: TGTGCCAGCAGCTTAGCGCTTCGGCGGGAGTTGGCTGAGCAGTTCTTC. It codes for CASSLALRRELAEQFF.